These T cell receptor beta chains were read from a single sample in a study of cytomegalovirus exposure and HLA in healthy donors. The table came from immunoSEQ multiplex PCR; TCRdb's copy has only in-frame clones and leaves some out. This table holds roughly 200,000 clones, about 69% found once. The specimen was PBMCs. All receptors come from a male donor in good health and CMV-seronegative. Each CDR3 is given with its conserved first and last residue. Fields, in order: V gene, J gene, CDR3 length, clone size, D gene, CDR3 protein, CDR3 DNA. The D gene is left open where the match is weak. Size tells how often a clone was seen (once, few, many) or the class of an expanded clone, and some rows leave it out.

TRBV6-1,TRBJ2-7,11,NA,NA,CASISSYEQYF,TGTGCCAGCATCTCCTCCTACGAGCAGTACTTC
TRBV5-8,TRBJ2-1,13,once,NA,CASSTQSEFGQFF,TGTGCCAGCAGCACGCAATCGGAGTTCGGGCAGTTCTTC
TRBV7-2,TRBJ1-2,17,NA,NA,CASSLFQPRGLKSGYTF,TGTGCCAGCAGCTTATTCCAACCCAGGGGTTTAAAGAGTGGCTACACCTTC
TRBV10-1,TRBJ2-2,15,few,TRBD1,CASSRDSASTGELFF,TGCGCCAGCAGTCGGGACAGCGCTTCCACCGGGGAGCTGTTTTTT
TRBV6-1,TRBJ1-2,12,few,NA,CASSGANYGYTF,TGTGCCAGCAGCGGAGCTAACTATGGCTACACCTTC
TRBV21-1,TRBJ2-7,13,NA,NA,CASSKDSLYEQYF,TGTGCCAGCAGCAAAGATAGCCTATACGAGCAGTACTTC
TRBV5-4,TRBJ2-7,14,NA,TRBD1,CASNSGQGAYEQYF,TGTGCCAGCAACTCGGGACAGGGAGCCTACGAGCAGTACTTC
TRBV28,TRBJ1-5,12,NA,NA,CASVLPGQPQHF,TGTGCCAGCGTTCTCCCGGGGCAGCCCCAGCATTTT
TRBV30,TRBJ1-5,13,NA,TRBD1,CAWQQGGGQPQHF,TGTGCCTGGCAACAAGGGGGCGGGCAGCCCCAGCATTTT
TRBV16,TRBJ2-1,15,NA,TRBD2,CASSHVTSEYNEQFF,TGTGCCAGCAGCCACGTGACTAGCGAATACAATGAGCAGTTCTTC
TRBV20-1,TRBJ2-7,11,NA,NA,CSASAATEQYF,TGCAGTGCTAGTGCGGCTACCGAGCAGTACTTC
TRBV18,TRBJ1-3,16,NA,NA,CASSPPGVVSGNTIYF,TGTGCCAGCTCACCACCAGGGGTCGTCTCTGGAAACACCATATATTTT
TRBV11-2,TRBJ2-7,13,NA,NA,CASSLDLPAWQYF,TGTGCCAGCAGCTTAGACTTACCTGCGTGGCAGTACTTC
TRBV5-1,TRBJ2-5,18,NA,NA,CASSLGTRRRAGQETQYF,TGCGCCAGCAGCCTCGGGACACGCAGACGAGCAGGACAAGAGACCCAGTACTTC
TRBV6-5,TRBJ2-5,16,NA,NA,CASSYSIGQAIETQYF,TGTGCCAGCAGTTACTCGATTGGTCAGGCTATAGAGACCCAGTACTTC
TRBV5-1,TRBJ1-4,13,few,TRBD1,CASSGGQEEKLFF,TGCGCCAGCAGCGGCGGACAGGAGGAAAAACTGTTTTTT
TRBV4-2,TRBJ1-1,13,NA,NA,CASSLDRSAEAFF,TGTGCCAGCAGCCTAGATCGTAGCGCTGAAGCTTTCTTT
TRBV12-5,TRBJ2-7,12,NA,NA,CASGFSSYEQYF,TGTGCTAGTGGTTTCAGCTCCTACGAGCAGTACTTC
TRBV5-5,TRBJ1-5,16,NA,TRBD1,CASSLPGGGGNEPQHF,TGTGCCAGCAGCCTACCAGGGGGCGGTGGGAACGAGCCCCAGCATTTT